Listed below are T cell receptor beta chains from one sample, sequenced in a study of radiotherapy plus CTLA-4 blockade in lung cancer. Sequenced by immunoSEQ multiplex PCR; TCRdb stores in-frame clones only, minus some. The sample shows some 60,000 clones, less than 85% of them seen only once. The sample in question was peripheral blood, obtained from a patient treated with radiotherapy plus ipilimumab. The receptors shown here come from a human donor with non-small cell lung cancer who had a complete response to radiotherapy plus ipilimumab. Each CDR3 is given with its conserved first and last residue. D genes are given only for firm matches. Clone size, where shown, is once, few, many, or a class for clones that have expanded.

v_gene	j_gene	d_gene	abundance	CDR3nt	CDR3aa
TRBV2	TRBJ2-7	TRBD1	.	TGTGCCAGCAGAATTGGGACAGCCTACGAGCAGTACTTC	CASRIGTAYEQYF
TRBV7-9	TRBJ1-4	.	once	TGTGCCAGCAGCTACGCCCTGGCAGATAATGAAAAACTGTTTTTT	CASSYALADNEKLFF
TRBV11-3	TRBJ1-5	.	.	TGTGCCAGCAGCTCGAAAGCCCATCAGCCCCAGCATTTT	CASSSKAHQPQHF
TRBV7-9	TRBJ2-2	TRBD1	.	TGTGCCAGCAGCTTAGAAGGGACAGAGAGTGCCGGGGAGCTGTTTTTT	CASSLEGTESAGELFF
TRBV4-2	TRBJ2-1	TRBD1	.	TGTGCCAGCAGCCGACGGACAGGGGGGAATGAGCAGTTCTTC	CASSRRTGGNEQFF
TRBV18	TRBJ1-5	TRBD1	.	TGTGCCAGCTCAACCCCGGGACAGCGCTACAATCAGCCCCAGCATTTT	CASSTPGQRYNQPQHF
TRBV19	TRBJ1-6	TRBD1	.	TGTGCCAGTTGTCCCTTGGACAGGGAGAAATCACCCCTCCACTTT	CASCPLDREKSPLHF
TRBV27	TRBJ1-5	TRBD1	.	TGTGCCAGCAGTTTGAGGACAGGGGGCCTAAGCAATCAGCCCCAGCATTTT	CASSLRTGGLSNQPQHF
TRBV5-6	TRBJ1-1	TRBD1	.	TGTGCCAGCAGCTTGGGCCCCGACAGGGCGGGCACTGAAGCTTTCTTT	CASSLGPDRAGTEAFF
TRBV27	TRBJ2-5	.	.	TGTGCCAGCAGTCTCGGGGCGGGATCGGGGACCCAGTACTTC	CASSLGAGSGTQYF
TRBV6-1	TRBJ1-2	.	few	TGTGCCAGCAGACAAGGGGATAATGGAAACTATGGCTACACCTTC	CASRQGDNGNYGYTF
TRBV6-5	TRBJ1-3	.	few	TGTGCCAGCAGTCCATCCCAGGGGAACACCATATATTTT	CASSPSQGNTIYF
TRBV14	TRBJ2-2	.	once	TGTGCCAGCAGCTTGATCCGTTTGTCGGGGTCCGGGGAGCTGTTTTTT	CASSLIRLSGSGELFF
TRBV9	TRBJ2-1	.	.	TGTGCCAGCAGCGTTTCTAGACTTTACAATGAGCAGTTCTTC	CASSVSRLYNEQFF
TRBV14	TRBJ1-6	.	.	TGTGCCAGCAGCTCCTGGGGAGGGAACTCACCCCTCCACTTT	CASSSWGGNSPLHF
TRBV29-1	TRBJ1-5	.	.	TGCAGCGCAGGTGGCGGCAATCAGCCCCAGCATTTT	CSAGGGNQPQHF
TRBV11-3	TRBJ1-1	.	.	TGTGCCAGCACCGCGGGGGGGGATTTGAACACTGAAGCTTTCTTT	CASTAGGDLNTEAFF
TRBV6-6	TRBJ1-2	TRBD1	.	TGTGCCAGCAGACCGACAGGGGGAAACTATGGCTACACCTTC	CASRPTGGNYGYTF
TRBV4-3	TRBJ1-6	TRBD1	few	TGCGCCAGCAGCCAGACAGGGGTTTATAATTCACCCCTCCACTTT	CASSQTGVYNSPLHF
TRBV7-8	TRBJ2-1	TRBD1	.	TGTGCCAGCAGACAAGAGGGGGACAGTCGACCTACTAGCTCCTACAATGAGCAGTTCTTC	CASRQEGDSRPTSSYNEQFF
TRBV9	TRBJ1-1	TRBD1	.	TGTGCCAGCAGCGAAGGGACAGGGTTTGGCCAAGCTTTCTTT	CASSEGTGFGQAFF
TRBV6-5	TRBJ2-2	.	.	TGTGCCAGCAGTTACCAACAGGGTGGTAACACCGGGGAGCTGTTTTTT	CASSYQQGGNTGELFF
TRBV7-6	TRBJ1-3	TRBD1	.	TGTGCCAGCAGCTTTACCGGGACAGGGGGGATCGGAAACACCATATATTTT	CASSFTGTGGIGNTIYF
TRBV15	TRBJ2-1	.	.	TGTGCCACCAGCAGAGATGTTGTGGCGGGGCGTGAGCAGTTCTTC	CATSRDVVAGREQFF
TRBV9	TRBJ1-1	.	.	TGTGCCAGCAGCCCAAGACAAGGGGGCACTGAAGCTTTCTTT	CASSPRQGGTEAFF
TRBV2	TRBJ2-2	TRBD1	few	TGTGCCAGCGACAGGGGGCGCCCGGTCGGCACCGGGGAGCTGTTTTTT	CASDRGRPVGTGELFF
TRBV13	TRBJ1-1	.	.	TGTGCCAGCAGCCCCCCGGACGGACTGAAAACTTTCTTT	CASSPPDGLKTFF
TRBV2	TRBJ2-5	.	.	TGTGCCAGCAGTGACAATAGTGGTGAGACCCAGTACTTC	CASSDNSGETQYF
TRBV11-2	TRBJ1-6	.	.	TGTGCCAGCAGCTTGAGACAGCCACCTTCACCCCTCCACTTT	CASSLRQPPSPLHF
TRBV11-3	TRBJ1-3	.	.	TGTGCCAGCACTCAGTACTCTGGAAACACCATATATTTT	CASTQYSGNTIYF
TRBV18	TRBJ1-6	.	once	TGTGCCAGCTCAACGGAGTCCGGGCGGGCGGCCCTCCACTTT	CASSTESGRAALHF
TRBV4-1	TRBJ1-5	.	.	TGCGCCAGCAGCCAAGGACTGGCTAATCAGCCCCAGCATTTT	CASSQGLANQPQHF
TRBV6-5	TRBJ1-2	.	.	TGTGCCAGCAGTTACCTGGGAGTGGGAGGCTACACCTTC	CASSYLGVGGYTF
TRBV7-8	TRBJ1-2	.	.	TGTGCCAGCAGCTTAGTGAGGACTGGTGGCTACACCTTC	CASSLVRTGGYTF
TRBV18	TRBJ1-2	TRBD1	.	TGTGCCAGCTCACCAAATGACAGGGGGGGCTACACCTTC	CASSPNDRGGYTF
TRBV7-8	TRBJ1-1	.	.	TGTGCCAGCAGCTTCCGGGGGGGGCCTGAAGCTTTCTTT	CASSFRGGPEAFF